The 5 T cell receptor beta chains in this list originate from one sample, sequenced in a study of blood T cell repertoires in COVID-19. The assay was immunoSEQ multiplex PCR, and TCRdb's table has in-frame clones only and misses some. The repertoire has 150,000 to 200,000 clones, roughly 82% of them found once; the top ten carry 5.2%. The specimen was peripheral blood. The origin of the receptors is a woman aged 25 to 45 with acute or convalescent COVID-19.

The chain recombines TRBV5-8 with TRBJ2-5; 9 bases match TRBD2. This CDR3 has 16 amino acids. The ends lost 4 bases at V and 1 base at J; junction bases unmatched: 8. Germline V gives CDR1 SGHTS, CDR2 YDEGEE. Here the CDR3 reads CASSLGRLAVQETQYF. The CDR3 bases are TGTGCCAGCAGCCTGGGACGACTAGCGGTCCAAGAGACCCAGTACTTC.

CDR3 nucleotides: TGTGCCAGCAGTTCCGGGACAGAAAACTATGGCTACACCTTC. It specifies CASSSGTENYGYTF. The V call is TRBV11-2, the J call TRBJ1-2; 7 bases are a match to TRBD1. CDR1 is SGHAT and CDR2 is FQNNGV in the germline V gene. CDR3 length: 14 amino acids. The trim removed 6 bases at V and 2 bases at J, leaving 6 bases unmatched.

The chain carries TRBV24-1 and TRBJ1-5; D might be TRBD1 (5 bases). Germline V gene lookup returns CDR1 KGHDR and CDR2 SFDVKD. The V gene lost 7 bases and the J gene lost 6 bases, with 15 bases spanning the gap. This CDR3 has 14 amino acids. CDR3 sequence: CATSAGPGGQPQHF. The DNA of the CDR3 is TGTGCCACCAGCGCGGGGCCGGGGGGTCAGCCCCAGCATTTT.

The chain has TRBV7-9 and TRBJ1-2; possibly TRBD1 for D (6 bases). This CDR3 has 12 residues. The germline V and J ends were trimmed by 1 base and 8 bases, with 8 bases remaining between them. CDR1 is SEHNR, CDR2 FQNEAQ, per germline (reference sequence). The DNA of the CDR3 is TGTGCCAGCAGCTTAGACAGGGAGGGCTACACCTTC. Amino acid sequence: CASSLDREGYTF.

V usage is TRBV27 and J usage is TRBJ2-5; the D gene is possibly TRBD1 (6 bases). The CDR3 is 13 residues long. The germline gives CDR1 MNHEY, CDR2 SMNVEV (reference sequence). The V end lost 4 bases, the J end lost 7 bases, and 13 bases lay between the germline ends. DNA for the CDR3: TGTGCCAGCAGTTCCAGGGGTCCCGGGACCCAGTACTTC. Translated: CASSSRGPGTQYF.